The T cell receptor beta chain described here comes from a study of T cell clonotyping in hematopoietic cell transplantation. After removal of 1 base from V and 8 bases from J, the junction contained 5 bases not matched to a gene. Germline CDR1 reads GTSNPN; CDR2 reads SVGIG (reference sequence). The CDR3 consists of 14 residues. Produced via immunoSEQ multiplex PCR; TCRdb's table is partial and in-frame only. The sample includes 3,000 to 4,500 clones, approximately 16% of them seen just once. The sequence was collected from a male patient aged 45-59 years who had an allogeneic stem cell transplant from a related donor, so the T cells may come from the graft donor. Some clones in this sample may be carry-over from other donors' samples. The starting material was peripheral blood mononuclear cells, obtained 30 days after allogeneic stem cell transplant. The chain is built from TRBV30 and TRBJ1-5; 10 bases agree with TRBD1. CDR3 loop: CAWSAGQGMKPQHF. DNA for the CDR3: TGTGCCTGGAGTGCGGGACAGGGGATGAAGCCCCAGCATTTT.